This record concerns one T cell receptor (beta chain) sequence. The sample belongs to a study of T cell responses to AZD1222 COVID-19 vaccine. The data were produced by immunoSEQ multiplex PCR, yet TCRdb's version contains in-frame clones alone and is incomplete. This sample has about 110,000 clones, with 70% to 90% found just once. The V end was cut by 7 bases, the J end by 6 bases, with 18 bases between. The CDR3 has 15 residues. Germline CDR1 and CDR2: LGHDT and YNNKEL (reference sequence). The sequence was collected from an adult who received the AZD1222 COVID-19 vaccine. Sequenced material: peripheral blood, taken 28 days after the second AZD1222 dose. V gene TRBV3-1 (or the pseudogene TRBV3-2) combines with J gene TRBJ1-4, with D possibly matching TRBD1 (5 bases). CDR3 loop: CASTPRDPRDEKLFF. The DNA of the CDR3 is TGTGCCAGCACCCCACGGGACCCCAGGGATGAAAAACTGTTTTTT.